This TCR beta chain came from a study of response to subunit inactivated influenza vaccine. This CDR3 has 14 residues. The V end lost 6 bases, the J end lost 1 base, and 12 bases lay between the germline ends. For this clonotype: Its antigen is not known.

TCRdb reprocessed the RT-PCR reads via MiXCR and lists one record per CDR3 protein. The data show 630,000 or so distinct CDR3 sequences, more than 15% seen once. Regarding the study as a whole: Each seasonal influenza vaccination, the authors suggested, recruits few new T cells.

The V call is TRBV12-3 or TRBV12-4, the J call TRBJ1-1; D is unclear. The origin of this receptor is a middle-aged man who received an inactivated influenza vaccine. Sequencing was performed on PBMCs from blood, taken 11 to 12 days after vaccination. CDR3 in amino acids: CASRLSARNTEAFF. Here the CDR3 DNA reads TGTGCCAGCAGATTATCGGCCAGGAACACTGAAGCTTTCTTT.